Listed below are T cell receptor beta chains from one sample, sequenced in a study of blood T cell repertoires in COVID-19. TCRdb's copy holds only in-frame clones and misses some; the assay was immunoSEQ multiplex PCR. The sample has tens of thousands of clones; roughly 86% are singletons. Sequencing was performed on peripheral blood. Receptors were obtained from a man aged 50 or older with active COVID-19. Each CDR3 is given without its conserved first and last residue. A row's size may be missing; if present it is once, few, many or a size class.

J gene: TRBJ2-3
clone size: -
V gene: TRBV5-1
CDR3 protein: ASSWRQTSGGPASTDTQY

J gene: TRBJ2-5
clone size: -
V gene: TRBV6-5
CDR3 protein: ASSYGRGGQETQY

J gene: TRBJ2-1
clone size: -
V gene: TRBV19
CDR3 protein: ASSSSGTGLLSEQF

J gene: TRBJ2-2
clone size: -
V gene: TRBV5-1
CDR3 protein: ASSLETYGEPF

J gene: TRBJ2-1
clone size: -
V gene: TRBV5-1
CDR3 protein: ASSLARTSHREQF

J gene: TRBJ2-3
clone size: -
V gene: TRBV9
CDR3 protein: ASSVGATDTQY

J gene: TRBJ1-6
clone size: -
V gene: TRBV18
CDR3 protein: ASSPGANSPLH

J gene: TRBJ2-7
clone size: -
V gene: TRBV4-1
CDR3 protein: ASSQDAVAEAYEQY

J gene: TRBJ2-1
clone size: -
V gene: TRBV4-2
CDR3 protein: ASSQDTSSYNEQF

J gene: TRBJ2-3
clone size: -
V gene: TRBV6-2/TRBV6-3
CDR3 protein: ASSGGALSTDTQY

J gene: TRBJ2-7
clone size: few
V gene: TRBV6-1
CDR3 protein: ASSETGGSYEQY

J gene: TRBJ2-1
clone size: -
V gene: TRBV2
CDR3 protein: ASRGTSGYNEQF

J gene: TRBJ2-1
clone size: -
V gene: TRBV7-6
CDR3 protein: ASSLGTSPYNEQF

J gene: TRBJ2-3
clone size: -
V gene: TRBV5-6
CDR3 protein: ASSLYFGGGSTDTQY

J gene: TRBJ2-1
clone size: few
V gene: TRBV27
CDR3 protein: ASSSLYNEQF

J gene: TRBJ1-5
clone size: -
V gene: TRBV2
CDR3 protein: ASSLTGVSNQPQH

J gene: TRBJ1-4
clone size: -
V gene: TRBV5-4
CDR3 protein: ASSPASGDTNEKLF

J gene: TRBJ1-3
clone size: -
V gene: TRBV7-9
CDR3 protein: ASSSQGMNTIY

J gene: TRBJ1-1
clone size: -
V gene: TRBV7-9
CDR3 protein: ASSSSGGATEAF

J gene: TRBJ1-2
clone size: -
V gene: TRBV2
CDR3 protein: ASSEGVGMGGYT

J gene: TRBJ1-5
clone size: -
V gene: TRBV5-6
CDR3 protein: ASSLQMGNQPQH

J gene: TRBJ2-1
clone size: -
V gene: TRBV19
CDR3 protein: ASSIPAGGPLDEQF

J gene: TRBJ1-2
clone size: -
V gene: TRBV16
CDR3 protein: ASSQEDSYGYT

J gene: TRBJ1-1
clone size: -
V gene: TRBV3-1/TRBV3-2
CDR3 protein: ASSQAGGRGPDTEAF

J gene: TRBJ1-4
clone size: -
V gene: TRBV3-1/TRBV3-2
CDR3 protein: ASSRRAANEKLF

J gene: TRBJ2-5
clone size: -
V gene: TRBV3-1/TRBV3-2
CDR3 protein: ASSQDWGLAQY

J gene: TRBJ2-6
clone size: -
V gene: TRBV19
CDR3 protein: ATNRGGANVLT

J gene: TRBJ2-1
clone size: once
V gene: TRBV5-4
CDR3 protein: ASSIGAGQGFNEQF

J gene: TRBJ2-1
clone size: -
V gene: TRBV9
CDR3 protein: ASSRQGLSEQF

J gene: TRBJ2-5
clone size: -
V gene: TRBV11-2
CDR3 protein: ASSLELAGGKETQY

J gene: TRBJ2-7
clone size: -
V gene: TRBV6-5
CDR3 protein: ASSLLGTGSYEQY

J gene: TRBJ1-3
clone size: -
V gene: TRBV6-5
CDR3 protein: ASSYAETGNTIY

J gene: TRBJ2-7
clone size: -
V gene: TRBV9
CDR3 protein: ASSADRLAGEGEQY

J gene: TRBJ2-1
clone size: -
V gene: TRBV5-8
CDR3 protein: ASSLAPSGGATYNEQF

J gene: TRBJ1-1
clone size: -
V gene: TRBV6-5
CDR3 protein: ASKPQAGAEAF